This T cell receptor (beta chain) appears in the sequencing data of a study of early T cells in non-severe SARS-CoV-2 infection. The overall study: Chains were unpaired, as sequencing was done on bulk RNA from unsorted whole blood.

General study results and limits: Private and CD4 specificities were missed by VDJdb matching, which favored anti-spike CD8 responses.

This clonotype was observed at least ten times. Antigen: not known. Attachment of unique molecular identifiers to individual cDNA molecules was performed. TCRdb re-derived calls from the 5' RACE reads in MiXCR, one entry per CDR3 protein. The data show some 30,000 distinct CDR3 sequences, with 4.7% seen just once and approximately 8% held by the top ten. The CDR3 is 14 residues long. Per germline, CDR1 SEHNR and CDR2 FQNEAQ (reference sequence). Trimming pared 6 bases from V and 1 base from J, leaving 9 bases between. The source is an adult who was a healthcare worker with PCR-confirmed SARS-CoV-2 infection or an uninfected control (not recorded which). The chain recombines TRBV7-9 with TRBJ2-2; tentative D call: TRBD1 (5 bases). Input material: whole blood. The CDR3 DNA reads as TGTGCCAGCAGGCTGGACAAGAACACCGGGGAGCTGTTTTTT. This gives the protein CASRLDKNTGELFF.